This is a list of T cell receptor beta chains from one sample in a study of STAT3 mutations in large granular lymphocyte leukemia. Measured with immunoSEQ multiplex PCR; TCRdb has only the in-frame clones, and not every one. The sample consists of approximately 25,000 clones, about 94% of them appearing once. Sample: peripheral blood mononuclear cells. The receptors here all came from a man in his forties with T-cell large granular lymphocyte leukemia. Some clones in this sample may be carry-over from other donors' samples. CDR3s include the opening cysteine and the closing phenylalanine or tryptophan. Fields, in order: V gene, clone size, D gene, J gene, CDR3 DNA, CDR3 protein. A D gene is named only where the DNA matches it firmly. Not all rows give a size; the values are once, few, many and, for expanded clones, a class.

>TRBV7-9|-|-|TRBJ2-1
TGTGCCAGCAGCCGGACGGATTCAAGTTGGGAGCAGTTCTTC
CASSRTDSSWEQFF
>TRBV6-5|-|TRBD1|TRBJ1-2
TGTGCCAGCTACAGGGGGTTCAGTTACACCTTC
CASYRGFSYTF
>TRBV5-1|-|-|TRBJ2-3
TGCGCCAGCAGCTTAGTCGGGGGCGCGGGGACAGATACGCAGTATTTT
CASSLVGGAGTDTQYF
>TRBV25-1|few|-|TRBJ2-7
TGTGCCAGCAGTGAATGCTTTCCAGGGATATTTTTCCACGAGCAGTACTTC
CASSECFPGIFFHEQYF
>TRBV7-9|-|-|TRBJ1-3
TGTGCCAGCAGCTTCGGACTCACTGGAAACACCATATATTTT
CASSFGLTGNTIYF
>TRBV5-1|-|-|TRBJ1-3
TGCGCCAGCAGCTTGCCGGCGTCCAGCTCTGGAAACACCATATATTTT
CASSLPASSSGNTIYF
>TRBV6-5|-|-|TRBJ1-2
TGTGCCAGCAGCACTGGTAACTATGGCTACACCTTC
CASSTGNYGYTF
>TRBV9|-|-|TRBJ1-1
TGTGCCAGCAGCTTCCGGGCGAACACTGAAGCTTTCTTT
CASSFRANTEAFF
>TRBV29-1|-|TRBD1|TRBJ2-7
TGCAGCGTTGCGGCGGCAGGGGGCGGCGACGAGCAGTACTTC
CSVAAAGGGDEQYF
>TRBV27|-|-|TRBJ2-7
TGTGCCAGCAGTTTTTACCATCAGGGGTCAGAGCAGTACTTC
CASSFYHQGSEQYF
>TRBV7-9|-|TRBD1|TRBJ2-5
TGTGCCAGCAGCTTAATTGCAGGGGGCGTCGGGGAGACCCAGTACTTC
CASSLIAGGVGETQYF
>TRBV30|once|-|TRBJ2-2
TGTGCCTGGAGTCGGTTCGGCCTGAACACCGGGGAGCTGTTTTTT
CAWSRFGLNTGELFF
>TRBV27|-|-|TRBJ1-2
TGTGCCAGCAGTTTTGGGGGAGATCCCACCTCCGTGGATGGCTACACCTTC
CASSFGGDPTSVDGYTF
>TRBV29-1|-|TRBD1|TRBJ1-2
TGCAGCGTGGAGTCCGGGACAGTCGGCTACACCTTC
CSVESGTVGYTF
>TRBV7-9|-|TRBD1|TRBJ1-1
TGTGCCAGCAGCTTGGGACAGAGAGGCAACACTGAAGCTTTCTTT
CASSLGQRGNTEAFF
>TRBV9|-|TRBD1|TRBJ2-7
TGTGCCAGCAGCGTAGGAGGACAGGGGGCCGAGCAGTACTTC
CASSVGGQGAEQYF
>TRBV27|-|-|TRBJ1-6
TGTGCCAGCAGCTATGGATTGGGGGCAAGCTCCTATAATTCACCCCTCCACTTT
CASSYGLGASSYNSPLHF
>TRBV19|-|TRBD1|TRBJ2-7
TGTGCCAGTAGTACCCGGACAGGGAAAAGCTACGAGCAGTACTTC
CASSTRTGKSYEQYF
>TRBV7-3|-|-|TRBJ2-6
TGTGCCAGCGCCACTCCGACGGGGATCTCTGGGGCCAACGTCCTGACTTTC
CASATPTGISGANVLTF
>TRBV11-2|-|-|TRBJ2-5
TGTGCCAGCAGCTCTCTGGAGACCCAGTACTTC
CASSSLETQYF
>TRBV7-8|-|TRBD1|TRBJ2-1
TGTGCCAGCAGCTTAGAAGGGGGACAGGCAAGCTCCTACAATGAGCAGTTCTTC
CASSLEGGQASSYNEQFF
>TRBV10-3|-|-|TRBJ1-3
TGTGCCATCAGTGAGACTGATCCTGTCAGCTCTGGAAACACCATATATTTT
CAISETDPVSSGNTIYF
>TRBV6-1|-|-|TRBJ1-1
TGTGCCAGCAGGAGGGGACAAGACTCTAAGGCTGAAGCTTTCTTT
CASRRGQDSKAEAFF
>TRBV5-6|once|TRBD1|TRBJ1-1
TGTGCCAGCAGCTTAGTCTACAGGACAGGGAACACTGAAGCTTTCTTT
CASSLVYRTGNTEAFF
>TRBV6-6|-|-|TRBJ1-5
TGTGCCAGCACCATAGGGGGTTCGTATCAGCCCCAGCATTTT
CASTIGGSYQPQHF
>TRBV5-4|-|-|TRBJ1-6
TGTGCCAGCAGTGGGGGCGGACGGAATAATTCACCCCTCCACTTT
CASSGGGRNNSPLHF
>TRBV4-1|-|-|TRBJ2-4
TGCGCCAGCAGCCAAGTCAGTACTTTAGCCAAAAACATTCAGTACTTC
CASSQVSTLAKNIQYF